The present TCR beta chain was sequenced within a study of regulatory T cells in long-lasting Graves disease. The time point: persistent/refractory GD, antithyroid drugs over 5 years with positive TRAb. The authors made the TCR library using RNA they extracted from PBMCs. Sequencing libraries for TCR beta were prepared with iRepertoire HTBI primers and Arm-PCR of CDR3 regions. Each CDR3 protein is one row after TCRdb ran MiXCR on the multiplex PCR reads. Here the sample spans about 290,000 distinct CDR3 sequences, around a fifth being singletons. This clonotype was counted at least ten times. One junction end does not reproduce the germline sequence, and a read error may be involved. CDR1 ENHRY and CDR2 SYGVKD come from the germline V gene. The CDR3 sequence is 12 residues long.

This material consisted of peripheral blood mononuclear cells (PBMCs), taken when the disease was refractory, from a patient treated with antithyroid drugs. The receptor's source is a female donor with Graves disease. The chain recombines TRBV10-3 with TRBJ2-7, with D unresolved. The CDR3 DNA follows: TGTGCCAGCAGTTCCCGTGCCTACGAGCAGTACTTC. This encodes CASSSRAYEQYF.